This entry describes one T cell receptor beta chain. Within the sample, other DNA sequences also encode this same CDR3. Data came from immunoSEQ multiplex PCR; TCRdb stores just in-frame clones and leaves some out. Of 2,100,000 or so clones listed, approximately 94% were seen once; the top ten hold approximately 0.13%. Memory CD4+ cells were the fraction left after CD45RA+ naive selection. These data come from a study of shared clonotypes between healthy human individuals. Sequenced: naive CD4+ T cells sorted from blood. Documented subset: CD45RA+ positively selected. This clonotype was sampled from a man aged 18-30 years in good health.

CDR3 nucleotide sequence: TGTGCCAGCAGCTTAGCAGGGGGCCGCGAGACCCAGTACTTC. Translated: CASSLAGGRETQYF. The V gene is TRBV7-2, the J gene TRBJ2-5; 7 bases line up with TRBD1. With V trimmed by 0 bases and J by 5 bases, 3 bases remained unmatched. Germline-derived CDR1 and CDR2 are SGHTA and FQGNSA. CDR3 size: 14 residues.